The T cell receptor (beta chain) under discussion was sequenced for a study of T cell responses to AZD1222 COVID-19 vaccine. V lost 6 bases, J lost 0 bases, and 8 bases lay in between. The germline CDR1 and CDR2 sequences are MNHEY and SVGAGI. This CDR3 comprises 14 residues. Study conclusions and caveats: Most donors were white British, females outnumbered males, and clonal diversity was possibly underestimated. There were vaccine-associated CD4 TCRs across spike, dominant at 160-218 and 743-854.

With regard to this clone: The target antigen is unknown.

TCRdb keeps only in-frame clones here, not all; method: immunoSEQ multiplex PCR. The sample consists of over 45,000 clones, 70% to 90% of them appearing once. The sequences come from peripheral blood, collected 28 days after the second AZD1222 dose. The sequence was collected from an adult who received the AZD1222 COVID-19 vaccine. The J gene is TRBJ1-4, the V gene TRBV6-5; D is ambiguous. The DNA for the CDR3 is TGTGCCAGCAGACCGGGAGCAACTAATGAAAAACTGTTTTTT. Its translation: CASRPGATNEKLFF.